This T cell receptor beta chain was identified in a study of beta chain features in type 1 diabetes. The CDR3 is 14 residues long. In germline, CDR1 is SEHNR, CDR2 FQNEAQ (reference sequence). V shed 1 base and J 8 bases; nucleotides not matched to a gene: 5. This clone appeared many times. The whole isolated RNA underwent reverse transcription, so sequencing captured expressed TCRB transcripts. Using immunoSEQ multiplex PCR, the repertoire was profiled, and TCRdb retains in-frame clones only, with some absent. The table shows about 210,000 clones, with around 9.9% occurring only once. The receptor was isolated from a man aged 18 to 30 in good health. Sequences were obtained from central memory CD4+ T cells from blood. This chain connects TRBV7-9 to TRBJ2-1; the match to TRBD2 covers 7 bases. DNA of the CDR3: TGTGCCAGCAGCTTAGGGCGGGAGCGCTATGAGCAGTTCTTC. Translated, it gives CASSLGRERYEQFF.